This T cell receptor (beta chain) stems from a study of CD8 T cells in Susac syndrome. After extraction with the RNeasy kit, about 0.45 to 1 ug of the RNA was reverse transcribed using random hexamers. Each CDR3 protein gets one entry after TCRdb re-called the immunoSEQ multiplex PCR reads with MiXCR. This table has some 450,000 distinct CDR3 sequences, 85% appearing once. The multiple sclerosis controls consisted of treatment-naive patients with relapsing-remitting disease, either stable or active. FACS was used to enrich TEMRA cells, whereas the CD8+ and CD4+ T cells were obtained by negative isolation. This CDR3 is built from 14 residues. V lost 3 bases to trimming and J lost 2 bases, with 10 bases between them. CDR1 and CDR2 from the germline V gene are MGHDK and SYGVNS.

V usage is TRBV25-1 and J usage is TRBJ1-1, with D unclear. This TCR was recovered from a human donor with multiple sclerosis. The sequenced sample was CD8+ T cells from PBMCs. The CDR3, as DNA: TGTGCCAGCAGTGATTATAAGTTAAACACTGAAGCTTTCTTT. Its translation is CASSDYKLNTEAFF.